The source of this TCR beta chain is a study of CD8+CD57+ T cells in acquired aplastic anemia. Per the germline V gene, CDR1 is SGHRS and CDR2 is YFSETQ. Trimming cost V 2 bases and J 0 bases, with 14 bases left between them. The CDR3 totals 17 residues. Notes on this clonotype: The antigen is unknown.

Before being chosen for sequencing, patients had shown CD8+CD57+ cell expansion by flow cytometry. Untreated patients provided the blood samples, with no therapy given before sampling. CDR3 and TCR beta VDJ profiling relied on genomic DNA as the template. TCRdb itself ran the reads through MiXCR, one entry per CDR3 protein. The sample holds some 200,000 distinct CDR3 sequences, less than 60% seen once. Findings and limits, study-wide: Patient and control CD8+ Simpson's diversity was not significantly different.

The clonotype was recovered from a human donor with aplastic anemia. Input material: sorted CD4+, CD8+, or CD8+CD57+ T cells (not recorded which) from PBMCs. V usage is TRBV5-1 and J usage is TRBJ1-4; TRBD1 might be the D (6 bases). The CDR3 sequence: CASSFRGEVATNEKLFF. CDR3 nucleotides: TGCGCCAGCAGCTTCAGGGGCGAGGTTGCAACTAATGAAAAACTGTTTTTT.